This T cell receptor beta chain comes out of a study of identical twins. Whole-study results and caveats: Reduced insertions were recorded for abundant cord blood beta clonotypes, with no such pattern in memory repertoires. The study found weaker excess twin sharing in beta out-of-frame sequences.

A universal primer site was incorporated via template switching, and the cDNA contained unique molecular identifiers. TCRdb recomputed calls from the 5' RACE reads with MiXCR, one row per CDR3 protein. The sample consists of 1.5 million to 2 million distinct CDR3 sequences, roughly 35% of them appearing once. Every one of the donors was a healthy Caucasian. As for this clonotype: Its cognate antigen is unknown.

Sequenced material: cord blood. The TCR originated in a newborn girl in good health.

The CDR3 here is CAWSSSETHFNEQFF. CDR3 DNA sequence: TGTGCCTGGAGTTCTAGCGAGACGCACTTCAATGAGCAGTTCTTC. This chain connects TRBV30 to TRBJ2-1, with D possibly matching TRBD2 (6 bases). Germline CDR1 reads GTSNPN; CDR2 reads SVGIG (reference sequence). This CDR3 is 15 amino acids long. Trimming pared 2 bases from V and 6 bases from J, leaving 17 bases between.